The T cell receptor (beta chain) under discussion was sequenced for a study of blood T cell repertoires in COVID-19. Study context: COVID-19 samples collected from the United States, Italy and Spain covered acute and convalescent phases. T cells, B-cell-depleted T cells, or PBMCs supplied cDNA or gDNA.

How the authors handled the data: Reference gene primer amplification in the assay estimated nucleated cell counts. TCRdb's table, derived via immunoSEQ multiplex PCR, lists solely in-frame clones and lacks some. V and J calls and clone size are given by that table; D and trimming were obtained from the DNA. This table holds about 120,000 clones, around three quarters found once. V was pared by 6 bases and J by 5 bases, with 19 bases between. The CDR3 spans 14 residues. The germline V gene encodes CDR1 GTSNPN and CDR2 SVGIG (reference sequence). The chain links TRBV30 to TRBJ2-5, with a weak D call TRBD2 (6 bases). Sequenced material: peripheral blood. The TCR comes from a woman older than 75 with acute or convalescent COVID-19. DNA for the CDR3: TGTGCCTGTACCGCCCAGGGAGGAGGGGAGACCCAGTACTTC. This codes for CACTAQGGGETQYF.